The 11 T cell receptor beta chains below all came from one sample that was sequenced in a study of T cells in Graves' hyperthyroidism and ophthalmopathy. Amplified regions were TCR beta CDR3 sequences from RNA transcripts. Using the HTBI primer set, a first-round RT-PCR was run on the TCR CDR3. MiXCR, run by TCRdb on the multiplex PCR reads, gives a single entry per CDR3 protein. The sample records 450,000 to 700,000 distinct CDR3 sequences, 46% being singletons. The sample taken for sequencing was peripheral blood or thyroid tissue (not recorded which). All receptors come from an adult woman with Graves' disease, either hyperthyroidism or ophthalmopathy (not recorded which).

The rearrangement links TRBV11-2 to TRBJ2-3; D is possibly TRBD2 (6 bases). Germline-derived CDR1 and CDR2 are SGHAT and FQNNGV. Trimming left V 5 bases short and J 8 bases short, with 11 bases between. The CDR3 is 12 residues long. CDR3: CASSPGVGTQYF. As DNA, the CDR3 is TGTGCCAGCAGCCCGGGGGTTGGTACGCAGTATTTT.

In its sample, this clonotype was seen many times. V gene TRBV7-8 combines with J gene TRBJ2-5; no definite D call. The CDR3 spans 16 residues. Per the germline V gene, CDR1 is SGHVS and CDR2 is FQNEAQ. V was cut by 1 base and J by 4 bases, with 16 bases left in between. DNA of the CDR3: TGTGCCAGCAGCTTAGAGCGTCTGGGTCCCCTAGAGACCCAGTACTTC. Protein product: CASSLERLGPLETQYF.

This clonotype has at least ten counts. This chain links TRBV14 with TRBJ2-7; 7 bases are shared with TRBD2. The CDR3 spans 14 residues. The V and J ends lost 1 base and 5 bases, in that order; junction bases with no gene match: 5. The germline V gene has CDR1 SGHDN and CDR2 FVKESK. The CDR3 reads CASSQGTSYHEQYF. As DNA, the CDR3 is TGTGCCAGCAGCCAAGGGACTAGTTACCACGAGCAGTACTTC.

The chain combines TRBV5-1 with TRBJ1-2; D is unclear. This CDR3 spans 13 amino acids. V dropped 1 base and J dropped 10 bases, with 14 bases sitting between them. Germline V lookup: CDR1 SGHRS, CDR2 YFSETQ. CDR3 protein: CASSLPAGYDYTF. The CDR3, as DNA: TGCGCCAGCAGCTTGCCAGCGGGCTACGACTACACCTTC.

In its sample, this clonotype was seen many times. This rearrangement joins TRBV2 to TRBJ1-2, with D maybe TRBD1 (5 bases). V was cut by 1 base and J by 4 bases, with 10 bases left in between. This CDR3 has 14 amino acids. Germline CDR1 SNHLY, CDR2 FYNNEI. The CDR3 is CASSEGGTGYGYTF. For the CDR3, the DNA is TGTGCCAGCAGTGAAGGGGGCACTGGCTATGGCTACACCTTC.

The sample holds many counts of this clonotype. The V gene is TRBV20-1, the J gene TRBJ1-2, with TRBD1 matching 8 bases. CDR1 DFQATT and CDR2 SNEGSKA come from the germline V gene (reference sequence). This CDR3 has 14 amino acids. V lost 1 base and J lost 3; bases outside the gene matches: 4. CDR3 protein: CSARVRQGYYGYTF. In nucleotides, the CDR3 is TGCAGTGCTAGAGTAAGACAGGGGTACTATGGCTACACCTTC.

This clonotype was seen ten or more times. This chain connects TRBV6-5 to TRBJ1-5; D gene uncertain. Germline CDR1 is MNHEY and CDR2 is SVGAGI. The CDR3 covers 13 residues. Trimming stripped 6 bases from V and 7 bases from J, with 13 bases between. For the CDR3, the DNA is TGTGCCAGCAGCAGGTCGGGAGAACAGCCCCAGCATTTT. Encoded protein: CASSRSGEQPQHF.

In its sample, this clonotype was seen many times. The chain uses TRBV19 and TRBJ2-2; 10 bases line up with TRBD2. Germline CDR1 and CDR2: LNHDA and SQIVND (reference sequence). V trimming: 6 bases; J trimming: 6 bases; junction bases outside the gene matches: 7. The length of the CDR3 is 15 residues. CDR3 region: CASRRLAGVAGELFF. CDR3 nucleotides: TGTGCCAGTAGACGGCTAGCGGGAGTAGCCGGGGAGCTGTTTTTT.

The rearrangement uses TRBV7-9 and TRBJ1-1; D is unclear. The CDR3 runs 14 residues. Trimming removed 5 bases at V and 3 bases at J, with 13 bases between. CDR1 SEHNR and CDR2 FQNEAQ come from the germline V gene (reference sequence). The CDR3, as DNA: TGTGCCAGCAGCCAAGATTGGGCGGACACTGAAGCTTTCTTT. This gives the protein CASSQDWADTEAFF.

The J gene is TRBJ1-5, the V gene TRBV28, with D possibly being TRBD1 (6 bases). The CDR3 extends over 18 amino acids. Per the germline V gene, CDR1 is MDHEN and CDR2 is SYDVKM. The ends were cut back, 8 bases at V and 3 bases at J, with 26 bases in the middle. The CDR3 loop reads CASGREGDRKNFNQPQHF. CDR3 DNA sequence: TGTGCCAGCGGCCGGGAGGGGGACCGCAAAAATTTCAATCAGCCCCAGCATTTT.

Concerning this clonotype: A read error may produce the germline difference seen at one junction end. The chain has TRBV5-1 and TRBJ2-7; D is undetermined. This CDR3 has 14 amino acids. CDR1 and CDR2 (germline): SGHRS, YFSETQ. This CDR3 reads CASSLELNGHEQYF. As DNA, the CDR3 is TGTGCCAGCAGCTTAGAACTCAATGGTCACGAGCAGTACTTC.